This T cell receptor beta chain was identified during a study of blood T cell repertoires in COVID-19. Repertoires were generated with immunoSEQ multiplex PCR, while TCRdb's copy carries only in-frame clones and drops some. The sample lists around 400,000 clones, about 89% occurring once. Trimming removed 5 bases at V and 0 bases at J, with 17 bases between. Germline V gene data show CDR1 as MNHNY and CDR2 as SVGAGI (reference sequence). This CDR3 comprises 16 residues. The count of this clone is one. The sequenced material came from peripheral blood. The chain joins TRBV6-6 to TRBJ2-7; a possible D gene is TRBD2 (5 bases). The sequence came from a woman aged 25-40 years with COVID-19, enrolled during active disease. This CDR3 reads CASSPLMSSSSYEQYF. The CDR3 bases are TGTGCCAGCAGTCCACTCATGTCTAGCAGCTCCTACGAGCAGTACTTC.